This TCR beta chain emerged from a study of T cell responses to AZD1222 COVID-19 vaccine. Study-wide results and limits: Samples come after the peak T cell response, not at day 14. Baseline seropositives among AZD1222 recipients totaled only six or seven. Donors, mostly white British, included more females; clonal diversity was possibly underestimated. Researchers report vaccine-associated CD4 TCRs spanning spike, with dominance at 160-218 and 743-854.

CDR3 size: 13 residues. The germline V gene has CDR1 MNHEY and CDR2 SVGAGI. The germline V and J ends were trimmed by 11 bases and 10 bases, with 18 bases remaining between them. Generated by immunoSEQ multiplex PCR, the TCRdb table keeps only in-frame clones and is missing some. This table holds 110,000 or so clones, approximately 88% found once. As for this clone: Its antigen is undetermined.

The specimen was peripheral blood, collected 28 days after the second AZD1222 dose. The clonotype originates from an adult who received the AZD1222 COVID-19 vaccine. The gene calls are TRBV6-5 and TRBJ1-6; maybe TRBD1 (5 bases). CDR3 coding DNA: TGTGCCGGGGCTCAGGGATTTGGATCACCCCTCCACTTT. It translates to CAGAQGFGSPLHF.